Each of the 30 T cell receptor beta chains below was sequenced from the same sample in a study of T cell responses to AZD1222 COVID-19 vaccine. The repertoire was sequenced with immunoSEQ multiplex PCR; TCRdb's copy has only in-frame clones and lacks some. The data contain 74,000 or so clones, about 85% of them seen just once; the ten biggest clones take up about 13%. This specimen was peripheral blood, taken on day 0 of AZD1222 vaccination. These receptors came from an adult in good health.

The count of this clone is one. The J gene is TRBJ1-5, the V gene TRBV7-2; D might be TRBD1 (6 bases). Germline-derived CDR1 and CDR2 are SGHTA and FQGNSA. The CDR3 loop spans 14 amino acids. V was clipped by 2 bases and J by 7 bases, with 12 bases between them. The DNA for the CDR3 is TGTGCCAGCAGCTTATCAGAGGGGGTACAGCCCCAGCATTTT. It yields the protein CASSLSEGVQPQHF.

CDR3 nucleotide sequence: TGCGCCAGCAGCTCCAGCCAGGGCAACGAGCAGTACTTC. Translated: CASSSSQGNEQYF. The chain couples TRBV5-1 to TRBJ2-7; perhaps TRBD1 as D (5 bases). Germline values: CDR1 SGHRS, CDR2 YFSETQ. Between the trimmed V and J ends, which lost 3 bases and 5 bases, there was a span of 12 bases. CDR3 length: 13 amino acids.

The chain employs TRBV10-1 and TRBJ2-3, with 12 bases fitting TRBD2. V gave up 2 bases and J gave up 5 bases; unmatched junction bases: 8. This CDR3 comprises 17 residues. Germline assignment: CDR1 WNHNN and CDR2 SYGVQD (reference sequence). DNA of the CDR3: TGCGCCAGCAGTGAGACAGCTAGCGGGGGGGCAGGAGATACGCAGTATTTT. Translation gives CASSETASGGAGDTQYF.

This chain uses TRBV5-5 with TRBJ2-7; 8 bases fit TRBD2. V dropped 4 bases and J dropped 1; count of bases not matched to a gene: 10. The germline CDR1 and CDR2 sequences are SGHKS and YYEKEE (reference sequence). The CDR3 covers 16 residues. CDR3 DNA: TGTGCCAGCAGCCCATACGGGGGGGACGGTTCCTACGAGCAGTACTTC. Its protein is CASSPYGGDGSYEQYF.

The rearrangement joins TRBV5-8 to TRBJ2-5; 11 bases map to TRBD2. Germline V CDR1 and CDR2: SGHTS, YDEGEE. J was trimmed by 2 bases and V by 4 bases; bases with no gene match: 4. This CDR3 region has 15 residues. The CDR3 region is CASSRGTSGQETQYF. The DNA of the CDR3 is TGTGCCAGCAGCCGGGGGACTAGCGGACAAGAGACCCAGTACTTC.

The chain uses TRBV5-1 and TRBJ1-6; D possibly corresponds to TRBD1 (5 bases). V lost 0 bases, J lost 7 bases, and 8 bases lay in between. Germline V gene data show CDR1 as SGHRS and CDR2 as YFSETQ. The length of the CDR3 is 14 residues. The CDR3 loop is CASSLVGGNSPLHF. The CDR3, as DNA: TGCGCCAGCAGCTTGGTCGGGGGAAATTCACCCCTCCACTTT.

The chain joins TRBV6-6 to TRBJ2-7; 8 bases map to TRBD2. V shed 2 bases, J shed 3 bases, and the junction held 9 bases outside the gene matches. The CDR3 extends over 16 amino acids. Per the germline V gene, CDR1 is MNHNY and CDR2 is SVGAGI (reference sequence). The CDR3 region has the DNA TGTGCCAGCAGTTACGTGGCGGGGGGCGTGAACTACGAGCAGTACTTC. Protein sequence: CASSYVAGGVNYEQYF.

This rearrangement joins TRBV18 to TRBJ1-2; D gene uncertain. The V gene lost 4 bases and the J gene lost 2 bases, with 8 bases spanning the gap. CDR3 size: 13 residues. CDR1 and CDR2 (germline): KGHSH, LQKENI. The CDR3 is CASSLGSNYGYTF. The CDR3 DNA follows: TGTGCCAGCTCACTCGGCAGCAACTATGGCTACACCTTC.

The rearrangement uses TRBV14 and TRBJ2-5, with 8 bases aligning to TRBD1. Germline V gives CDR1 SGHDN, CDR2 FVKESK. V lost 4 bases to trimming and J lost 5 bases; unmatched junction nucleotides: 3. This CDR3 is 13 amino acids long. The CDR3, as DNA: TGTGCCAGCAGCCCGACAGGGGTGGAGACCCAGTACTTC. Translation gives CASSPTGVETQYF.

V gene TRBV18 combines with J gene TRBJ2-7; the D gene is possibly TRBD1 (5 bases). CDR1 and CDR2 from the germline V gene are KGHSH and LQKENI. The CDR3 is made up of 13 amino acids. The V gene lost 2 bases and the J gene lost 2 bases, with 7 bases spanning the gap. The CDR3, as DNA: TGTGCCAGCTCACCAACAGGAACCTACGAGCAGTACTTC. This encodes CASSPTGTYEQYF.

This chain connects TRBV10-3 to TRBJ2-3, with a tentative D call TRBD2 (5 bases). Germline V gives CDR1 ENHRY, CDR2 SYGVKD. Trimming pared 2 bases from V and 1 base from J, leaving 7 bases between. There are 14 residues in the CDR3. CDR3 bases: TGTGCCATCAGTGAGATCGGGGGCACAGATACGCAGTATTTT. Residues: CAISEIGGTDTQYF.

The V gene is TRBV30, the J gene TRBJ1-6, with 8 positions matching TRBD1. The CDR3 length is 15 residues. J lost 2 bases, V lost 3 bases, and 3 bases had no gene match. Germline CDR1 reads GTSNPN; CDR2 reads SVGIG (reference sequence). CDR3 protein: CAWRDRGAYNSPLHF. The CDR3 DNA follows: TGTGCCTGGAGAGACAGGGGTGCCTATAATTCACCCCTCCACTTT.

This clone has only a few counts. The chain recombines TRBV30 with TRBJ1-5, with 10 positions matching TRBD1. The CDR3 consists of 17 residues. Per the germline V gene, CDR1 is GTSNPN and CDR2 is SVGIG (reference sequence). With V trimmed by 2 bases and J by 10 bases, 17 bases remained unmatched. This CDR3 is CAWSTSGTGALASPQHF. CDR3 coding DNA: TGTGCCTGGAGTACCTCCGGGACAGGGGCCCTAGCCTCTCCCCAGCATTTT.

This clone came up a few times. The chain combines TRBV19 with TRBJ1-1; D not certain. The V end lost 7 bases, the J end lost 1 base, and 22 bases lay between the germline ends. The CDR3 totals 17 residues. Germline loops: CDR1 LNHDA, CDR2 SQIVND (reference sequence). The CDR3 region has the DNA TGTGCCAGTAAGCAGACCAGTGGTATAGGGTCGAACACTGAAGCTTTCTTT. The encoded protein is CASKQTSGIGSNTEAFF.

The CDR3 is CASSPGFNEKLFF. CDR3 nucleotides: TGTGCCAGCAGTCCGGGGTTTAATGAAAAACTGTTTTTT. The chain carries TRBV6-6 and TRBJ1-4; D not certain. Trimming shortened V by 5 bases and J by 4 bases, and 8 bases separated the two germline ends. The CDR3 covers 13 residues. The V gene's germline CDR1 is MNHNY and CDR2 SVGAGI (reference sequence).

V gene TRBV4-3 combines with J gene TRBJ2-3; 7 nucleotides align to TRBD1. The CDR3 has 16 amino acids. Germline lookup yields CDR1 LGHNA and CDR2 YSLEER. The V and J ends lost 0 bases and 3 bases, in that order; junction bases with no gene match: 6. The CDR3 region has the DNA TGCGCCAGCAGCCAAGATTGGGACAGCACAACAGATACGCAGTATTTT. Translating gives CASSQDWDSTTDTQYF.

This sequence joins TRBV29-1 and TRBJ1-2; unclear D gene. The germline V gene encodes CDR1 SQVTM and CDR2 ANQGSEA. There are 14 residues in the CDR3. V was cut by 1 base and J by 6 bases, with 15 bases left in between. CDR3 nucleotide sequence: TGCAGCGTTGAAGGCCTCCAGGTTTGGGATGGCTACACCTTC. Protein: CSVEGLQVWDGYTF.

This rearrangement joins TRBV3-1 (or the pseudogene TRBV3-2) to TRBJ1-5; D unresolved. This CDR3 region has 13 residues. Germline assignment: CDR1 LGHDT and CDR2 YNNKEL (reference sequence). V lost 1 base and J 4 bases, leaving 5 bases between the germline ends. CDR3: CASSQGGNQPQHF. The CDR3 region has the DNA TGTGCCAGCAGCCAAGGAGGGAATCAGCCCCAGCATTTT.

The V gene is TRBV5-6, the J gene TRBJ1-5, with 8 bases matching TRBD1. Germline assignment: CDR1 SGHDT and CDR2 YYEEEE. V was clipped by 0 bases and J by 5 bases; unmatched bases: 7. CDR3 size: 16 residues. This CDR3 is CASSLAGTGGHQPQHF. CDR3 DNA: TGTGCCAGCAGCTTGGCCGGGACAGGCGGTCATCAGCCCCAGCATTTT.

The chain links TRBV2 to TRBJ2-5; TRBD1 agrees at 9 bases. The CDR3 extends over 15 amino acids. From germline, CDR1 is SNHLY and CDR2 FYNNEI. V dropped 3 bases and J dropped 3; count of bases not matched to a gene: 5. CDR3 region: CASSEDRGSEETQYF. As DNA, the CDR3 is TGTGCCAGCAGTGAGGACAGGGGCTCTGAAGAGACCCAGTACTTC.

The chain links TRBV27 to TRBJ2-5; TRBD2 matches at 13 bases. The CDR3 totals 16 residues. CDR1 and CDR2 from the germline V gene are MNHEY and SMNVEV (reference sequence). V lost 5 bases, J lost 4 bases, and 7 bases stayed unmatched. CDR3 residues: CASSPTSGGARETQYF. DNA for the CDR3: TGTGCCAGCAGTCCAACTAGCGGGGGGGCCAGAGAGACCCAGTACTTC.

This sequence joins TRBV20-1 and TRBJ1-1; no clear D. The V gene lost 3 bases and the J gene lost 0 bases, with 11 bases spanning the gap. CDR1 and CDR2 (germline): DFQATT, SNEGSKA (reference sequence). The CDR3 loop spans 14 amino acids. CDR3 bases: TGCAGTGCTAGTTTTGCGGGAGTGAACACTGAAGCTTTCTTT. The encoded protein is CSASFAGVNTEAFF.

CDR3 nucleotides: TGTGCCAGGAACGGACCCAAGGAGACCCAGTACTTC. Its protein is CARNGPKETQYF. This sequence joins TRBV27 and TRBJ2-5; D call uncertain. The CDR3 length is 12 residues. V lost 9 bases, J lost 5 bases, and 13 bases lay in between. CDR1 is MNHEY, CDR2 SMNVEV, per germline (reference sequence).

CDR3 nucleotide sequence: TGTGCTAGTGGTACAGATAATGAAAAACTGTTTTTT. Amino acid sequence: CASGTDNEKLFF. V usage is TRBV12-5 and J usage is TRBJ1-4; the D is unclear. Germline V gene lookup returns CDR1 LGHNT and CDR2 FRNRAP. The CDR3 sequence is 12 residues long. The germline V and J ends were trimmed by 5 bases and 4 bases, with 5 bases remaining between them.

The CDR3 nucleotides read TGTGCCAGCAGCTTAGATCTAGGGGAAGCTTTCTTT. Protein sequence: CASSLDLGEAFF. The rearrangement joins TRBV11-2 to TRBJ1-1; D gene unclear. This CDR3 is built from 12 residues. CDR1 SGHAT and CDR2 FQNNGV come from the germline V gene. V lost 0 bases and J 8 bases, leaving 7 bases between the germline ends.

This chain connects TRBV4-2 to TRBJ2-3; 9 positions match TRBD2. V gave up 0 bases and J gave up 6 bases; unmatched junction bases: 13. This CDR3 is built from 18 residues. Germline V gives CDR1 LGHNA, CDR2 YNFKEQ. The CDR3 coding sequence is TGTGCCAGCAGCCAAGAGGTGGCGGGGGGGAACTTCGCGGATACGCAGTATTTT. Amino acid sequence: CASSQEVAGGNFADTQYF.

The CDR3 DNA follows: TGTGCCAGCAGCCTCCGACGAGCCACTAATGAAAAACTGTTTTTT. Amino acids: CASSLRRATNEKLFF. The chain links TRBV14 to TRBJ1-4, with no clear D. Germline-derived CDR1 and CDR2 are SGHDN and FVKESK. Trimming left V 4 bases short and J 2 bases short, with 11 bases between. The CDR3 covers 15 residues.

This chain joins TRBV7-8 and TRBJ1-2; 8 nucleotides line up with TRBD1. This CDR3 spans 13 amino acids. CDR1 and CDR2 from the germline V gene are SGHVS and FQNEAQ. V shed 5 bases and J 3 bases; nucleotides not matched to a gene: 2. This CDR3 is CASSPDRDYGYTF. CDR3 sequence (DNA): TGTGCCAGCAGCCCGGACAGGGACTATGGCTACACCTTC.

This chain uses TRBV4-1 with TRBJ2-6; tentative D call: TRBD1 (6 bases). Trimming took off 3 bases at V and 4 bases at J, with 13 bases between the two ends. CDR1 and CDR2 from the germline V gene are MGHRA and YSYEKL. CDR3 length equals 16 residues. CDR3 DNA: TGCGCCAGCAGCCAGGATTCAGGGGAAGGGGCCAACGTCCTGACTTTC. It yields the protein CASSQDSGEGANVLTF.

Here the CDR3 DNA reads TGTGCCAGCACTGACAGGGGCCTTTTGAACACTGAAGCTTTCTTT. Protein: CASTDRGLLNTEAFF. This chain joins TRBV5-8 and TRBJ1-1, with 8 nucleotides matching TRBD1. This CDR3 has 15 amino acids. Looked up from germline, CDR1 is SGHTS and CDR2 is YDEGEE. J gave up 0 bases and V 6 bases, and 7 bases lay outside the gene matches.